These 4 T cell receptor beta chains were sequenced from one sample in a study of blood T cell repertoires in COVID-19. Clones were sequenced by immunoSEQ multiplex PCR, and TCRdb holds only the in-frame ones, with some missing. This table holds approximately 30,000 clones, roughly 87% found once. Sequencing input: peripheral blood. Receptor source: a human donor in a cohort sampled during active COVID-19.

A note on this clone: At one end, the junction sequence differs from germline, possibly due to a read error. The chain recombines TRBV6-5 with TRBJ1-5; 7 positions agree with TRBD1. The CDR3 extends over 14 amino acids. Germline CDR1 and CDR2: MNHEY and SVGAGI. In nucleotides, the CDR3 is TGTACCAGCAGTTACGACAGGGACAATCAGCCCCAGCATTTT. Translating gives CTSSYDRDNQPQHF.

This clone has just one count. The chain employs TRBV18 and TRBJ1-2, with unresolved D. Trimming took 0 bases from V and 8 from J, leaving 10 bases between them. The germline V gene encodes CDR1 KGHSH and CDR2 LQKENI. The CDR3 runs to 13 residues. CDR3 nucleotides: TGTGCCAGCTCACCACCAGTAGGGAGCGGCTACACCTTC. It is translated as CASSPPVGSGYTF.

This clone has just one count. V usage is TRBV28 and J usage is TRBJ2-5; D might be TRBD2 (5 bases). With 7 bases removed from V and 5 bases from J, the gap between germline ends came to 8 bases. CDR3 size: 11 residues. The germline CDR1 and CDR2 sequences are MDHEN and SYDVKM. In DNA form, the CDR3 reads TGTGCCAGCAAACTAGAGGAGACCCAGTACTTC. It yields the protein CASKLEETQYF.

V gene TRBV21-1 combines with J gene TRBJ1-5; the D segment call TRBD1 is taken from the table without a DNA check. TRBV21-1 has pseudogene status. The CDR3 is 20 amino acids. Here the CDR3 reads CASSKGRRQGNLRLGQPQHF. CDR3 nucleotide sequence: TGTGCCAGCAGCAAAGGAAGAAGACAGGGAAACCTTCGTTTGGGACAGCCCCAGCATTTT.